The rows below give T cell receptor beta chains drawn from one sample of a study of blood T cell repertoires in COVID-19. The method was immunoSEQ multiplex PCR; TCRdb's version includes in-frame clones alone and lacks a portion of them. Of 150,000 or so clones listed, around 80% are singletons. The sample consisted of PBMCs or T cells enriched from blood (not recorded which). The receptors shown here come from a woman in her sixties who had recovered from COVID-19. Each CDR3 is given without its conserved first and last residue. Fields, in order: CDR3 protein, D gene, V gene, J gene. The D gene is left open where the match is weak.

CDR3 protein: ASSLDPGSGELF
D gene: .
V gene: TRBV11-2
J gene: TRBJ2-2

CDR3 protein: ASSRLAGGIGELF
D gene: TRBD2
V gene: TRBV18
J gene: TRBJ2-2

CDR3 protein: ASSPGRQGNQPQH
D gene: TRBD1
V gene: TRBV5-1
J gene: TRBJ1-5

CDR3 protein: ASSFLRSDRGYTGELF
D gene: TRBD1
V gene: TRBV5-1
J gene: TRBJ2-2

CDR3 protein: ASSSDSQETQY
D gene: .
V gene: TRBV12-3/TRBV12-4
J gene: TRBJ2-5

CDR3 protein: ASSASANQGNIQY
D gene: .
V gene: TRBV2
J gene: TRBJ2-4

CDR3 protein: ASSLVGTGGAETQY
D gene: TRBD1
V gene: TRBV5-1
J gene: TRBJ2-5

CDR3 protein: ASSPRAGFLNYGYT
D gene: .
V gene: TRBV27
J gene: TRBJ1-2

CDR3 protein: ASSLGPRGGRTDTQY
D gene: .
V gene: TRBV5-1
J gene: TRBJ2-3

CDR3 protein: ASPAGNTIY
D gene: .
V gene: TRBV6-5
J gene: TRBJ1-3

CDR3 protein: ASSYQGATEAF
D gene: TRBD1
V gene: TRBV18
J gene: TRBJ1-1

CDR3 protein: ASSTSLAGWETQY
D gene: .
V gene: TRBV19
J gene: TRBJ2-5

CDR3 protein: ASSLQDTQY
D gene: .
V gene: TRBV5-6
J gene: TRBJ2-3

CDR3 protein: ASRQVAGGPDTQY
D gene: TRBD2
V gene: TRBV10-2
J gene: TRBJ2-3

CDR3 protein: ASSPKGLAGGTDTQY
D gene: TRBD2
V gene: TRBV5-4
J gene: TRBJ2-3

CDR3 protein: SVTSGTDTQY
D gene: TRBD2
V gene: TRBV29-1
J gene: TRBJ2-3

CDR3 protein: ASSLLTNTYGYT
D gene: .
V gene: TRBV5-1
J gene: TRBJ1-2

CDR3 protein: ASSPGQNYEQY
D gene: .
V gene: TRBV5-1
J gene: TRBJ2-7

CDR3 protein: ASSSDRGAF
D gene: TRBD1
V gene: TRBV6-5
J gene: TRBJ1-1

CDR3 protein: ASSRKEPNTEAF
D gene: .
V gene: TRBV19
J gene: TRBJ1-1